This TCR beta chain derives from a study of T cell clusters in autoimmune cytopenias. TRB rearrangements were amplified by touch-down multiplex PCR with mixed TRB-A/B primers. TCRdb re-called the multiplex PCR reads, yielding one record per CDR3 amino acid sequence without DNA. The sample includes about 8,400 distinct CDR3 sequences. TRB amplification used approximately 250 ng of peripheral blood genomic DNA. There are 14 residues in the CDR3. The TCR was taken from a human donor with an autoimmune cytopenia or autoimmune hepatitis (not recorded which). Sequenced sample: peripheral blood. V gene TRBV12-3 or TRBV12-4 combines with J gene TRBJ1-4; checking the TCRdb D call of TRBD1 is not possible without DNA. CDR3 loop: CASRTGQAMEKLFF.